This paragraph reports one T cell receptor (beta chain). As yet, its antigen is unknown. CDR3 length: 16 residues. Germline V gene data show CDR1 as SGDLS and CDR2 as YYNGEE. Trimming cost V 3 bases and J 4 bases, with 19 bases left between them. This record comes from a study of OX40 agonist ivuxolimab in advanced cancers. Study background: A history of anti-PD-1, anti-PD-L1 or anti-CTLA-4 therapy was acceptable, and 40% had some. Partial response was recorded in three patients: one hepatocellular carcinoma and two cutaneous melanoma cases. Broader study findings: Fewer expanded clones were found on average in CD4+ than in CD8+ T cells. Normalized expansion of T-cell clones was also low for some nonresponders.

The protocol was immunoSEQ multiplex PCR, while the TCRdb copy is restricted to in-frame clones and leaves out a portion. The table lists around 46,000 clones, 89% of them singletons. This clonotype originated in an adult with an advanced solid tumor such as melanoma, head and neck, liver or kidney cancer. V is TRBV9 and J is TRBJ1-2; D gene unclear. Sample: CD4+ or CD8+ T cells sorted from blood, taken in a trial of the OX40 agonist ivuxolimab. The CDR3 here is CASSGTLGDPVYGYTF. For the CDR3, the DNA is TGTGCCAGCAGCGGCACCCTCGGCGACCCCGTCTATGGCTACACCTTC. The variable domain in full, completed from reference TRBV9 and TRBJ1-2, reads DSGVTQTPKHLITATGQRVTLRCSPRSGDLSVYWYQQSLDQGLQFLIQYYNGEERAKGNILERFSAQQFPDLHSELNLSSLELGDSALYFCASSGTLGDPVYGYTFGSGTRLTVV.